A single sample gave rise to the 21 T cell receptor beta chains below, sequenced in a study of blood T cell repertoires in COVID-19. Method: immunoSEQ multiplex PCR; TCRdb's copy keeps in-frame clones and lacks some. The sample yields 62,000 or so clones, about 91% seen once. The sequencing input was peripheral blood. Source of these receptors: a man aged 50 to 59 with active COVID-19.

In nucleotides, the CDR3 is TGTGCCAGCAGAGGGACAGGGGGCGATGGCTACACCTTC. This translates into CASRGTGGDGYTF. The rearrangement links TRBV7-9 to TRBJ1-2; 12 bases are a match to TRBD1. Germline V gives CDR1 SEHNR, CDR2 FQNEAQ (reference sequence). J lost 6 bases, V lost 6 bases, and 2 bases had no gene match. The CDR3 spans 13 residues.

This sequence joins TRBV24-1 and TRBJ2-5, with 10 bases matching TRBD2. V dropped 3 bases and J dropped 3; count of bases not matched to a gene: 6. The CDR3 has 16 residues. CDR1 KGHDR and CDR2 SFDVKD come from the germline V gene. The CDR3 coding sequence is TGTGCCACCAGTGATCCGACTAGCGGGCCTGAAGAGACCCAGTACTTC. It encodes CATSDPTSGPEETQYF.

The chain recombines TRBV6-5 with TRBJ1-2, with 9 bases matching TRBD1. The ends lost 2 bases at V and 5 bases at J; junction bases unmatched: 6. Germline values: CDR1 MNHEY, CDR2 SVGAGI. The CDR3 length is 15 residues. The CDR3 nucleotides read TGTGCCAGCAGTTACGGACAGGGGCTAGGTTATGGCTACACCTTC. Encoded protein: CASSYGQGLGYGYTF.

CDR3 amino acids: CASSQARGNYGYTF. CDR3 DNA: TGCGCCAGCAGCCAAGCCAGGGGGAACTATGGCTACACCTTC. The V call is TRBV4-3, the J call TRBJ1-2, with 7 nucleotides matching TRBD1. The CDR3 sequence is 14 residues long. After removal of 1 base from V and 2 bases from J, the junction contained 1 base not matched to a gene. Germline loops: CDR1 LGHNA, CDR2 YSLEER.

As for this clone: The same CDR3 is also encoded by other DNA sequences in this sample. This rearrangement joins TRBV5-1 to TRBJ1-1, with 7 bases matching TRBD1. The V gene end was trimmed by 2 bases and the J gene end by 4 bases; junction bases not matched to a gene: 5. Germline V CDR1 and CDR2: SGHRS, YFSETQ. The CDR3 spans 14 residues. The CDR3 sequence is CASSLEQGRTEAFF. The CDR3 coding sequence is TGCGCCAGCAGCTTAGAACAGGGGCGCACTGAAGCTTTCTTT.

The chain is built from TRBV29-1 and TRBJ2-1, with a possible D match to TRBD2 (5 bases). Germline CDR1 and CDR2: SQVTM and ANQGSEA. The CDR3 is 15 amino acids. V was cut by 0 bases and J by 6 bases, with 15 bases left in between. CDR3 loop: CSVEDRGVRSNEQFF. The DNA for the CDR3 is TGCAGCGTTGAAGATCGGGGAGTTCGGTCCAATGAGCAGTTCTTC.

The chain links TRBV6-5 to TRBJ2-7; 7 nucleotides agree with TRBD2. This CDR3 contains 15 residues. V was pared by 0 bases and J by 1 base, with 3 bases of the junction left unmatched. In germline, CDR1 is MNHEY, CDR2 SVGAGI. This chain's CDR3 is CASSYSAGESYEQYF. As DNA, the CDR3 is TGTGCCAGCAGTTACTCGGCGGGGGAGTCCTACGAGCAGTACTTC.

The V call is TRBV5-1, the J call TRBJ1-4; 8 nucleotides line up with TRBD1. Germline assignment: CDR1 SGHRS and CDR2 YFSETQ. Trimming removed 4 bases from V and 5 bases from J; junction bases left unmatched: 4. The length of the CDR3 is 14 residues. The DNA of the CDR3 is TGCGCCAGCAGCCTGACAGGGGAGAATGAAAAACTGTTTTTT. This sequence encodes CASSLTGENEKLFF.

The chain couples TRBV9 to TRBJ2-5, with D perhaps TRBD2 (6 bases). Trimming cost V 4 bases and J 4 bases, with 11 bases left between them. Germline V gives CDR1 SGDLS, CDR2 YYNGEE. The CDR3 totals 13 residues. In nucleotides, the CDR3 is TGTGCCAGCAGCCCCAGACTAGGAGAGACCCAGTACTTC. Its translation: CASSPRLGETQYF.

This chain connects TRBV6-2 or TRBV6-3 to TRBJ2-5, with D perhaps matching TRBD2 (6 bases). Germline CDR1 and CDR2: MNHEY and SVGEGT. This CDR3 has 15 residues. Trimming stripped 2 bases from V and 3 bases from J, with 13 bases between. DNA of the CDR3: TGTGCCAGCAGTTACCGGACGGCGGGGAAAGAGACCCAGTACTTC. It specifies CASSYRTAGKETQYF.

The rearrangement links TRBV7-2 to TRBJ2-2; TRBD1 might be the D (6 bases). Trimming shortened V by 1 base and J by 0 bases, and 6 bases separated the two germline ends. The germline gives CDR1 SGHTA, CDR2 FQGNSA. The CDR3 sequence is 15 residues long. The CDR3 reads CASSLGGPNTGELFF. In DNA, the CDR3 is TGTGCCAGCAGCTTAGGGGGGCCGAACACCGGGGAGCTGTTTTTT. Based on the CDR3 plus reference TRBV7-2 and TRBJ2-2, the full variable domain is GAGVSQSPSNKVTEKGKDVELRCDPISGHTALYWYRQSLGQGLEFLIYFQGNSAPDKSGLPSDRFSAERTGGSVSTLTIQRTQQEDSAVYLCASSLGGPNTGELFFGEGSRLTVL.

The chain links TRBV6-6 to TRBJ2-1; the D is unclear. Trimming took 4 bases from V and 6 from J, leaving 13 bases between them. The CDR3 loop spans 14 amino acids. The germline V gene has CDR1 MNHNY and CDR2 SVGAGI (reference sequence). CDR3 protein: CASSLGHPFNEQFF. The CDR3 region has the DNA TGTGCCAGCAGTTTGGGCCATCCTTTCAATGAGCAGTTCTTC.

This clone is a singleton in its sample. The chain's CDR3 is CASSQYSGTGTTGELFF. The CDR3 DNA reads as TGCGCCAGCAGTCAGTACTCCGGGACAGGGACCACCGGGGAGCTGTTTTTT. The rearrangement joins TRBV23-1 to TRBJ2-2; the match to TRBD1 covers 9 bases. TRBV23-1 falls under the ORF class, with uncertain function. The CDR3 has 17 residues. The V segment lost 3 bases and the J segment 4 bases; nucleotides outside the gene matches: 9.

The CDR3 protein is CSLGGQDLINSPLHF. The CDR3 nucleotides read TGCAGCTTAGGGGGACAGGACCTAATCAATTCACCCCTCCACTTT. The chain has TRBV29-1 and TRBJ1-6, with 8 bases fitting TRBD1. Trimming cost V 8 bases and J 7 bases; bases outside gene matches: 13. This CDR3 region has 15 residues. Germline V gene lookup returns CDR1 SQVTM and CDR2 ANQGSEA.

The chain links TRBV6-2 or TRBV6-3 to TRBJ2-7; D is ambiguous. Germline V gives CDR1 MNHEY, CDR2 SVGEGT. The CDR3 sequence is 15 residues long. Between the trimmed V and J ends, which lost 2 bases and 0 bases, there was a span of 11 bases. This chain's CDR3 is CASSYGIRFSYEQYF. The CDR3 DNA is TGTGCCAGCAGTTACGGTATCAGGTTCTCCTACGAGCAGTACTTC.

The rearrangement joins TRBV12-5 to TRBJ1-5; weak D call: TRBD1 (5 bases). The length of the CDR3 is 13 residues. Trimming removed 7 bases from V and 7 bases from J, with 14 bases in between. The V gene's germline CDR1 is LGHNT and CDR2 FRNRAP. CDR3 sequence: CASATGAYQPQHF. In DNA, the CDR3 is TGTGCTAGTGCCACTGGGGCATACCAGCCCCAGCATTTT. Together with reference TRBV12-5 and TRBJ1-5, the CDR3 gives the full variable domain: DARVTQTPRHKVTEMGQEVTMRCQPILGHNTVFWYRQTMMQGLELLAYFRNRAPLDDSGMPKDRFSAEMPDATLATLKIQPSEPRDSAVYFCASATGAYQPQHFGDGTRLSIL.

The chain links TRBV15 to TRBJ1-5; perhaps TRBD1 as D (6 bases). Germline CDR1 and CDR2: LNHNV and YYDKDF (reference sequence). This CDR3 contains 16 residues. With 3 bases removed from V and 3 bases from J, the gap between germline ends came to 15 bases. CDR3: CATSSRSTGYNQPQHF. CDR3 DNA sequence: TGTGCCACCAGCAGCAGGAGTACAGGGTACAATCAGCCCCAGCATTTT.

The chain links TRBV6-2 or TRBV6-3 to TRBJ2-7; possible D gene TRBD2, 6 bases. V was cut by 5 bases and J by 3 bases, with 14 bases left in between. CDR1 is MNHEY and CDR2 is SVGEGT in the germline V gene. The CDR3 runs to 14 residues. CDR3 in DNA: TGTGCCAGCAGTCGCGCGGGGTTCGGCTACGAGCAGTACTTC. Its translation: CASSRAGFGYEQYF.

The chain couples TRBV5-1 to TRBJ2-2; a possible D gene is TRBD2 (7 bases). Germline V lookup: CDR1 SGHRS, CDR2 YFSETQ. CDR3 size: 14 residues. V was trimmed by 4 bases and J by 3 bases, leaving 10 bases between them. CDR3 sequence reads: CASSAGAHTGELFF. DNA of the CDR3: TGCGCCAGCAGCGCGGGGGCGCACACCGGGGAGCTGTTTTTT.

V is TRBV30 and J is TRBJ2-1, with TRBD1 as a possible D gene (5 bases). Germline assignment: CDR1 GTSNPN and CDR2 SVGIG (reference sequence). V was cut by 2 bases and J by 0 bases, with 11 bases left in between. The CDR3 has 15 amino acids. CDR3 sequence (DNA): TGTGCCTGGAGTTCAGGGAAAAGCTCCTACAATGAGCAGTTCTTC. Encoded protein: CAWSSGKSSYNEQFF. The full variable domain, rest sourced from reference TRBV30 and TRBJ2-1, is SQTIHQWPATLVQPVGSPLSLECTVEGTSNPNLYWYRQAAGRGLQLLFYSVGIGQISSEVPQNLSASRPQDRQFILSSKKLLLSDSGFYLCAWSSGKSSYNEQFFGPGTRLTVL.

The genes are TRBV15 and TRBJ1-6, with TRBD1 identical over 7 bases. The CDR3 extends over 16 amino acids. CDR1 and CDR2 (germline): LNHNV, YYDKDF (reference sequence). With V trimmed by 0 bases and J by 11 bases, 10 bases remained unmatched. This CDR3 is CATSRDRRQGGAPLHF. CDR3 sequence (DNA): TGTGCCACCAGCAGAGATCGGCGACAGGGCGGGGCACCCCTCCACTTT.